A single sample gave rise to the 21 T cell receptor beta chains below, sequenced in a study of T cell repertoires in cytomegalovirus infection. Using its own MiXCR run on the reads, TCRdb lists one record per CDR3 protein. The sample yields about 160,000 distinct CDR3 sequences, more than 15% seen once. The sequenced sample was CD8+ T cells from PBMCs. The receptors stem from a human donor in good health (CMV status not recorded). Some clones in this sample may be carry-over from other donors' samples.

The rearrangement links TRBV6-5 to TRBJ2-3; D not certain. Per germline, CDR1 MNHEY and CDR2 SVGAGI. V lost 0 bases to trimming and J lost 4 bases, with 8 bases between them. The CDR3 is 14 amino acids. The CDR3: CASSYSVPPDTQYF. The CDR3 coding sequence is TGTGCCAGCAGTTACTCGGTACCCCCAGATACGCAGTATTTT.

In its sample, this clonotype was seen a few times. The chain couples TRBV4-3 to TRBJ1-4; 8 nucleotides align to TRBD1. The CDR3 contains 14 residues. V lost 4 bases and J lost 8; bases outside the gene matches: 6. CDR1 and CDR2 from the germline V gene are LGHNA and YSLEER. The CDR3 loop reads CASSLRQGREKLFF. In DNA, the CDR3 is TGCGCCAGCAGCCTCAGACAGGGGAGAGAAAAACTGTTTTTT.

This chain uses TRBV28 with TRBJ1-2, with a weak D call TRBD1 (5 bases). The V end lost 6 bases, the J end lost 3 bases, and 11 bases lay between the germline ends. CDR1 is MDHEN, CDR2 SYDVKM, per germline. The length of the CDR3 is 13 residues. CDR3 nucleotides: TGTGCCAGCAGAGAAAGGGGTTACTATGGCTACACCTTC. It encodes CASRERGYYGYTF.

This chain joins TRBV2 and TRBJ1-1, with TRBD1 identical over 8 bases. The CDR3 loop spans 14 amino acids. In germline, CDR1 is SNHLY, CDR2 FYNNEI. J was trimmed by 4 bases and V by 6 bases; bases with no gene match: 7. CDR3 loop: CASSGQGMGTEAFF. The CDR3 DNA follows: TGTGCCAGCAGCGGACAGGGCATGGGCACTGAAGCTTTCTTT.

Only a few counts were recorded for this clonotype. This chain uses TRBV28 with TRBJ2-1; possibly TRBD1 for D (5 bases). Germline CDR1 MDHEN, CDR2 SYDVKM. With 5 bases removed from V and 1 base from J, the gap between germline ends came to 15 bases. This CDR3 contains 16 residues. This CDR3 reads CASSITKGPSYNEQFF. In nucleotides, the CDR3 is TGTGCCAGCAGTATTACTAAGGGGCCATCCTACAATGAGCAGTTCTTC.

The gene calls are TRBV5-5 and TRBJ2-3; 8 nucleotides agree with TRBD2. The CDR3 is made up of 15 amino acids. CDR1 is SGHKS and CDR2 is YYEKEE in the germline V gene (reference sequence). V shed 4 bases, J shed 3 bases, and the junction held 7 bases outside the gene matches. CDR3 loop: CASSNSGSRTDTQYF. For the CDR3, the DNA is TGTGCCAGCAGCAACAGCGGGAGTCGGACAGATACGCAGTATTTT.

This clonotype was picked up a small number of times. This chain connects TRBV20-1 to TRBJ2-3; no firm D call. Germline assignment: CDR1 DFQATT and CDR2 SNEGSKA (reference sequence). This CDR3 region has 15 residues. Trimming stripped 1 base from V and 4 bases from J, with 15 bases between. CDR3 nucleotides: TGCAGTGCTAGAGGCCCCGACTCATACGCAGATACGCAGTATTTT. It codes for CSARGPDSYADTQYF.

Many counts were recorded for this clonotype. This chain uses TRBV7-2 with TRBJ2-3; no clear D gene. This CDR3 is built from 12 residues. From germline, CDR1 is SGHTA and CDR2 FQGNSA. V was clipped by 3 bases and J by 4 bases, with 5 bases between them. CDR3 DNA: TGTGCCAGCAGCTTCGACCCAGATACGCAGTATTTT. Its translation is CASSFDPDTQYF. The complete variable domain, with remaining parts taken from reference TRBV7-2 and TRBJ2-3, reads GAGVSQSPSNKVTEKGKDVELRCDPISGHTALYWYRQSLGQGLEFLIYFQGNSAPDKSGLPSDRFSAERTGGSVSTLTIQRTQQEDSAVYLCASSFDPDTQYFGPGTRLTVL.

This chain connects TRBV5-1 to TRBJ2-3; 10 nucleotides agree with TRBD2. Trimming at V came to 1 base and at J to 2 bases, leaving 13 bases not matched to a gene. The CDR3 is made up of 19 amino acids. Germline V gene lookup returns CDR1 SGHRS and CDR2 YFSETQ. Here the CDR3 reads CASSLTGLAERSDTDTQYF. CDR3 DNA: TGCGCCAGCAGCTTGACAGGACTAGCGGAGCGGTCGGACACAGATACGCAGTATTTT.

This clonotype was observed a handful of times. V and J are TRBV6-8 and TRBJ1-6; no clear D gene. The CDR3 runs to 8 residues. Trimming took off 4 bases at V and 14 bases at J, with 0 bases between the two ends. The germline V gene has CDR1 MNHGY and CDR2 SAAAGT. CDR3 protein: CASSSLHF. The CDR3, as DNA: TGTGCCAGCAGTTCCCTCCACTTT.

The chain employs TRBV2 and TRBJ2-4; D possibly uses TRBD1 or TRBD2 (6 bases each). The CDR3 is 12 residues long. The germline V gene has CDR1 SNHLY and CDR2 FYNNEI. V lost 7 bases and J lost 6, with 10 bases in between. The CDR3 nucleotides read TGTGCCAGCATGGGGGGCAGAAACATTCAGTACTTC. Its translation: CASMGGRNIQYF. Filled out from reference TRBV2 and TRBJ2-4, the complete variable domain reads EPEVTQTPSHQVTQMGQEVILRCVPISNHLYFYWYRQILGQKVEFLVSFYNNEISEKSEIFDDQFSVERPDGSNFTLKIRSTKLEDSAMYFCASMGGRNIQYFGAGTRLSVL.

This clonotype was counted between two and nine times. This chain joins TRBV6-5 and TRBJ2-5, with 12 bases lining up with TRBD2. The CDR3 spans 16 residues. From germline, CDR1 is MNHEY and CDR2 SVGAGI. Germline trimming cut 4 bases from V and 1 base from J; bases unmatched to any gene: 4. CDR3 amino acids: CASSSLAGGGQETQYF. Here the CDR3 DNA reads TGTGCCAGCAGTTCCCTAGCGGGAGGGGGCCAAGAGACCCAGTACTTC.

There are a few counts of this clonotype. CDR3 residues: CASSLGMDRPLHF. CDR3 nucleotides: TGTGCCAGCAGCTTAGGAATGGACCGACCCCTCCACTTT. V and J are TRBV7-8 and TRBJ1-6, with no clear D. V was shortened by 1 base and J by 12 bases, with 10 bases between the two germline ends. In germline, CDR1 is SGHVS, CDR2 FQNEAQ. The CDR3 contains 13 residues.

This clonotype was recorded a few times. The CDR3 DNA reads as TGTGCCAGCAGAACCGGACAGGCTTCTTACTCCTACGAGCAGTACTTC. It specifies CASRTGQASYSYEQYF. The chain recombines TRBV11-2 with TRBJ2-7, with 7 bases lining up with TRBD1. The germline V gene encodes CDR1 SGHAT and CDR2 FQNNGV. V lost 6 bases and J lost 0; bases outside the gene matches: 11. This CDR3 has 16 residues.

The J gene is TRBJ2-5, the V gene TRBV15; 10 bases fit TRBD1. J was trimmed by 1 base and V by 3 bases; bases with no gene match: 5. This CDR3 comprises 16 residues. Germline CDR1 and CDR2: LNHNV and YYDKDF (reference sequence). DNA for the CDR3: TGTGCCACCAGCAGCCCGGACAGGGGGTTCCAAGAGACCCAGTACTTC. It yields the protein CATSSPDRGFQETQYF.

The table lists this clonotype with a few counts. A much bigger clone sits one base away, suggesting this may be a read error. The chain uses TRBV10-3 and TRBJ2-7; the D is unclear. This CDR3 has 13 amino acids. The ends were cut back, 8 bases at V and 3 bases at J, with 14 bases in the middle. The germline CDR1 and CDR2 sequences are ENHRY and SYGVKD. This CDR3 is CAIGSVGNYEQYF. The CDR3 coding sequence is TGTGCCATCGGCAGCGTGGGGAACTACGAGCAGTACTTC.

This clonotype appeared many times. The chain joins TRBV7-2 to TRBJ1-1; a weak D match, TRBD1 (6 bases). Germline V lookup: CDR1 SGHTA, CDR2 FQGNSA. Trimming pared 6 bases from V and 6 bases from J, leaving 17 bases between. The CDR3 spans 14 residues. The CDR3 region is CASRPDRSSAEAFF. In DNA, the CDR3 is TGTGCCAGCAGACCAGACAGGTCGTCGGCTGAAGCTTTCTTT.

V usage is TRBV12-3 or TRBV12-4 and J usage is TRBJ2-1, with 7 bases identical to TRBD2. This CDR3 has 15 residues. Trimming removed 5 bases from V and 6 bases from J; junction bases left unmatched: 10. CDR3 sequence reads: CASSLGLVGANEQFF. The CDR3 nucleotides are TGTGCCAGCAGTCTAGGACTAGTAGGGGCCAATGAGCAGTTCTTC.

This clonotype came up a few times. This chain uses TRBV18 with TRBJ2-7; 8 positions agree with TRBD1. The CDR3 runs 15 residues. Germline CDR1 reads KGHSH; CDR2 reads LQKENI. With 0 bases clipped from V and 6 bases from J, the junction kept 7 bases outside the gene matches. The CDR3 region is CASSPPTRGRVEQYF. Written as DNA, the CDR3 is TGTGCCAGCTCACCACCTACCAGGGGGCGGGTCGAGCAGTACTTC.

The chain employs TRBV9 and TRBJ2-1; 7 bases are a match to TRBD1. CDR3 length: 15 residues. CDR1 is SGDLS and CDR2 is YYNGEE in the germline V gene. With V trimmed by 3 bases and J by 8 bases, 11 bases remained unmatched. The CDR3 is CASSGTDRQGDEQFF. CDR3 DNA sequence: TGTGCCAGCAGCGGGACAGACAGACAGGGCGATGAGCAGTTCTTC. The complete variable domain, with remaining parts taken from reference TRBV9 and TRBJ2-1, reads DSGVTQTPKHLITATGQRVTLRCSPRSGDLSVYWYQQSLDQGLQFLIQYYNGEERAKGNILERFSAQQFPDLHSELNLSSLELGDSALYFCASSGTDRQGDEQFFGPGTRLTVL.

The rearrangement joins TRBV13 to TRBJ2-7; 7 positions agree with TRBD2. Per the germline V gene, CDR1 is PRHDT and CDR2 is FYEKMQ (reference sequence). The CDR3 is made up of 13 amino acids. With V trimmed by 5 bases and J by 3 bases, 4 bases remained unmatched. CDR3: CASSPGRGYEQYF. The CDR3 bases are TGTGCCAGCAGCCCAGGGAGGGGCTACGAGCAGTACTTC.